Listed below are T cell receptor beta chains from one sample, sequenced in a study of Ad26.COV2.S vaccination and SARS-CoV-2 variants. Here immunoSEQ multiplex PCR was the method, and the copy in TCRdb shows in-frame clones only, minus some. Found here are approximately 420,000 clones, approximately 91% of them singletons; the top ten hold approximately 3.7%. The input for sequencing was peripheral blood, taken in a trial of Ad26.COV2.S vaccine versus placebo. These receptor sequences come from a person aged 18 to 59 who received the Ad26.COV2.S COVID-19 vaccine or a placebo. The CDR3 runs from the conserved cysteine through the conserved F or W. Each record gives: clone size, V gene, D gene, J gene, CDR3 DNA, CDR3 protein. The D gene is left open where the match is weak. The listing skips clone size in some rows; elsewhere it reads once, few, many or a size class.

abundance: .
v_gene: TRBV19
d_gene: .
j_gene: TRBJ1-4
CDR3nt: TGTGCCAGTAGCCCTGGGAGTACAACTAATGAAAAACTGTTTTTT
CDR3aa: CASSPGSTTNEKLFF

abundance: .
v_gene: TRBV9
d_gene: .
j_gene: TRBJ1-3
CDR3nt: TGTGCCAGCAGCGTAGGAGGGAACTCTGGAAACACCATATATTTT
CDR3aa: CASSVGGNSGNTIYF

abundance: .
v_gene: TRBV4-1
d_gene: .
j_gene: TRBJ1-3
CDR3nt: TGCGCCAGCAGCCAAGATGCCAGCTCTGGAAACACCATATATTTT
CDR3aa: CASSQDASSGNTIYF

abundance: .
v_gene: TRBV7-9
d_gene: TRBD1
j_gene: TRBJ2-3
CDR3nt: TGTGCCAGCAGCCGAAAATTGACAGGGAACACAGATACGCAGTATTTT
CDR3aa: CASSRKLTGNTDTQYF

abundance: .
v_gene: TRBV3-1/TRBV3-2
d_gene: .
j_gene: TRBJ2-1
CDR3nt: TGTGCCAGCAGCTATAGTGGGGGGGCCGGAGAGCAGTTCTTC
CDR3aa: CASSYSGGAGEQFF

abundance: .
v_gene: TRBV6-2/TRBV6-3
d_gene: .
j_gene: TRBJ2-5
CDR3nt: TGTGCCAGCAGTTACTCTAGGACGACGAAAGAGACCCAGTACTTC
CDR3aa: CASSYSRTTKETQYF

abundance: .
v_gene: TRBV25-1
d_gene: .
j_gene: TRBJ2-1
CDR3nt: TGTGCCACCACCCAGGGGGGTGTCTCCTACAATGAGCAGTTCTTC
CDR3aa: CATTQGGVSYNEQFF

abundance: few
v_gene: TRBV27
d_gene: TRBD2
j_gene: TRBJ2-7
CDR3nt: TGTGCCAGCAGTTCCATCTCAGGACTAGCATTCTCCGAGCAGTACTTC
CDR3aa: CASSSISGLAFSEQYF

abundance: .
v_gene: TRBV12-3/TRBV12-4
d_gene: .
j_gene: TRBJ1-2
CDR3nt: TGTGCCAGCAGTTTACAGGGGACCTATGGCTACACCTTC
CDR3aa: CASSLQGTYGYTF

abundance: .
v_gene: TRBV6-5
d_gene: .
j_gene: TRBJ2-7
CDR3nt: TGTGCCAGCAGTTACTCTAGGTCCATTTCACTCTACGAGCAGTACTTC
CDR3aa: CASSYSRSISLYEQYF

abundance: .
v_gene: TRBV4-3
d_gene: .
j_gene: TRBJ2-2
CDR3nt: TGCGCCAGCAGCCAAGAGTTCCCAGGGTGGACCGGGGAGCTGTTTTTT
CDR3aa: CASSQEFPGWTGELFF

abundance: .
v_gene: TRBV30
d_gene: .
j_gene: TRBJ2-1
CDR3nt: TGTGCCTGGAATCTGTGGAGCTCCTACAATGAGCAGTTCTTC
CDR3aa: CAWNLWSSYNEQFF

abundance: .
v_gene: TRBV6-6
d_gene: .
j_gene: TRBJ2-1
CDR3nt: TGTGCCAGCAGTTACACCCCGGTACCTACGGGAGATGAGCAGTTCTTC
CDR3aa: CASSYTPVPTGDEQFF

abundance: .
v_gene: TRBV2
d_gene: .
j_gene: TRBJ1-2
CDR3nt: TGTGCCAGCCTCATGAATGCAGGGTTTTATGGCTACACCTTC
CDR3aa: CASLMNAGFYGYTF

abundance: .
v_gene: TRBV7-8
d_gene: .
j_gene: TRBJ1-3
CDR3nt: TGTGCCAGCAGCTTAGACAGGGTGGGAGGAAACACCATATATTTT
CDR3aa: CASSLDRVGGNTIYF